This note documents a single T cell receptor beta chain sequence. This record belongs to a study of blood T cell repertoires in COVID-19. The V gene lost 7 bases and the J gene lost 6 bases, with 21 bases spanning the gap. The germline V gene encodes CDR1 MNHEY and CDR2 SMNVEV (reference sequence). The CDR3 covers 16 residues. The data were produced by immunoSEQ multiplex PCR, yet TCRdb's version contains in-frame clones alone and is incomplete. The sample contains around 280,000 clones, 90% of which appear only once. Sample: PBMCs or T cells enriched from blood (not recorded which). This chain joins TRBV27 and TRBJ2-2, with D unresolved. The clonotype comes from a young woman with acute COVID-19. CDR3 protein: CASNDRPGVRAGELFF. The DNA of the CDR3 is TGTGCCAGCAATGATAGGCCCGGAGTCCGTGCCGGGGAGCTGTTTTTT.